This record covers a single TCR beta chain. No antigen is known for it. No qualities accompany the bases; no much larger clone lies one base away. Collaborating institutions collected whole blood in K2EDTA tubes following their own protocols. For TCRbeta analysis, collaborators shipped samples in one of three forms: frozen whole blood, isolated PBMCs, or DNA extracted from either of those sample types. TCRbeta CDR3 regions were amplified from genomic DNA by means of the immunoSEQ Assay, a bias-controlled multiplex PCR. Per the original workflow: Nucleated cell counts per sample were estimated from amplification of reference gene primers within the assay. To quantify the absolute abundance of each unique TCRbeta CDR3 rearrangement, sequence reads were collapsed and filtered. For each sample, productive Simpson clonality was calculated as the square root of Simpson's diversity index across productive rearrangements. TCRdb retrieved this table from immuneACCESS and kept in-frame rearrangements only. Not all clones are present; in checked studies, unresolved V genes account for under half, and no reason is known for the remainder. V and J calls and clone size are those listed in that table; D and trimming were worked out from the DNA. The table for this sample lists 43,000 or so clones; roughly 85% of them were counted only once. Clones ranked in the top ten supply 7% to 9% of the sample.

These data are taken from a study of blood T cell repertoires in COVID-19 (dated by TCRdb to 2019 to 2021). Concerning the study at large: The collaborator samples originated in the United States, Italy and Spain and spanned the acute and convalescent phases of COVID-19. The material from the prospective study consisted of cDNA or gDNA derived from T cells, B-cell-depleted T cells, or PBMCs. The dataset comprised deeply sampled blood TCRbeta repertoires from subjects exposed to, actively infected with, or recovered from COVID-19. The repertoires were released in a freely available public database meant as a resource for research on the immune response to SARS-CoV-2. The samples were drawn from two sources: the first 160 participants of the ongoing ImmuneRACE study, and fewer than 1,500 subjects contributed by 6 global collaborators. Sample metadata almost always included a de-identified subject ID, COVID-19 status, age in years and sex. Where available, HLA class I and class II types were obtained from metadata supplied by the sample provider rather than from assay-based typing. The study at large found these results: How much clinical and demographic metadata was included differed by source and by participant, and the metadata was provided uncurated.

The CDR3 spans 15 residues, from the cysteine through the phenylalanine. Left in the record is the CDR3 DNA by itself, 45 bases read in frame from the first base. The germline V gene provides CDR1 ENHRY and CDR2 SYGVKD. Ends trimmed: V by 4 bases, J by 2 bases; bases unmatched to a gene: 8. This TCR came from a man aged 55 to 70 with active COVID-19. What was sequenced was peripheral blood. The sequence joins TRBV10-3 to TRBJ2-7, with TRBD1 identical over 7 junction bases. The DNA sequence reads TGTGCCATCAGTGCCAGGGACAGCCTCGCCTACGAGCAGTACTTC. It encodes CAISARDSLAYEQYF.